This T cell receptor beta chain was identified during a study of cytomegalovirus exposure and HLA in healthy donors. TCRdb's table, derived via immunoSEQ multiplex PCR, lists solely in-frame clones and lacks some. The table shows about 200,000 clones, with roughly 81% occurring only once. The CDR3 is made up of 12 amino acids. The V and J ends lost 4 bases and 1 base respectively, with 4 bases between them. Germline V gene sequence: CDR1 GTSNPN, CDR2 SVGIG (reference sequence). The receptor comes from a woman in her 30s in good health and CMV-seronegative. The chain has TRBV30 and TRBJ2-2; D gene unclear. Sample: PBMCs. The CDR3 spells CAWTGNTGELFF. CDR3 sequence (DNA): TGTGCCTGGACGGGGAACACCGGGGAGCTGTTTTTT.